The T cell receptor beta chain described here comes from a study of blood T cells in healthy people across ages (dated by TCRdb to 2015 to 2017). Regarding the complete study: In model experiments, template switching captured about one uniquely barcoded TCR beta cDNA molecule for every two T cells. The donors were divided into four age groups: young (average approximately 17 years), middle-aged (roughly 42), aged (approximately 62) and long-lived (nearly 85). To avoid experimental bias, donors of different ages were randomly spread across the sequencing lanes. The study measured age-related changes in TCR beta repertoire diversity using deep sequencing normalized with unique cDNA molecular identifiers. Two additional independent replicas of 1 million unique cDNA reads from the same blood draw were analyzed for two donors (one aged 18 to 30 and one aged 80 or older). Study-wide conclusions, independent of this receptor: Observed TCR beta diversity per million T cells fell roughly linearly with age, and a significant reduction was already apparent by age approximately 40. Since profiling was done on bulk unsorted PBMCs, naive and antigen-experienced compartments could not be conclusively compared. Because the CMV infection status of the donors was unknown, age-related changes in expanded clonotypes may potentially have been confounded. The percentage of naive T cells measured by flow cytometry correlated strongly with observed TCR beta diversity. The long-lived group showed more naive CD4+ T cells, fewer expanded clones and increased TCR diversity than the aged group, suggesting age selection. Total diversity estimates from one million sequenced T cells were considered lower bounds and underestimates.

The method was 5' RACE. These reads were obtained on an Illumina HiSeq 2500. A second about 7 to 12 cycle PCR used a sample-barcoded 5' primer and a J-beta primer mix. A unique molecular identifier was introduced onto each TCR beta cDNA molecule by a template-switch 5' adaptor carrying 12 random nucleotides. At least 3 million CDR3-containing paired-end reads were obtained from each sample. All of the RNA was converted into first-strand cDNA using the Mint cDNA synthesis kit, with a TRBC-specific oligonucleotide serving as the primer. After uracil-DNA glycosylase treatment, a first 18-cycle PCR used universal primers M1SS and BC2_uni_R on all cDNA. Per the source publication's procedure: For normalization, 1 million high-quality reads were randomly selected from each sample, with every read carrying a distinct molecular identifier. Instead of being binned into consensus sequences, reads with shared molecular identifiers were discarded. MiTCR, with a Q25 quality threshold and the strictest error-elimination algorithm, was used for CDR3 identification, clonotype clustering and error correction. Lower-bound total TCR beta diversity was estimated with a nonparametric unseen species model using Euler transformation. TCRdb reworked the public reads: Q25 trimming with fastp, MiXCR clone assembly, productive beta chains retained. Identical CDR3 proteins give one entry, which carries the most common genes and DNA. It is TCRdb's table, rather than the study itself, that gives the V and J calls and clone size. The sample table lists roughly 1,500,000 distinct CDR3 sequences, roughly a third of them with a count of one. About 11% of the sample is taken by the ten largest.

The donors were roughly 40 Caucasian individuals from Russia, aged roughly 6 to 90 years, who were systemically healthy. Each donor gave about 10 milliliters of peripheral blood, drawn into EDTA-treated Vacutainer tubes. Ficoll-Paque density-gradient centrifugation was used to isolate PBMCs, with at least 6.5 million per sample. Trizol reagent was used to extract total RNA from the PBMCs, yielding at least 5.5 micrograms per sample. For every donor, flow cytometry on a PBMC aliquot measured the percentage of naive CD45RAhigh/CD27high T cells. Details on this clonotype: This receptor's antigen is unknown. Base qualities are not recorded, but no much larger clone differs from it by a single base.

The sequenced sample was blood. This receptor was taken from a woman aged 25 to 39 in good health.

CDR3 loop: CASSSERGFEQFF. Read as DNA, the sequence is TGCGCCAGCAGCTCCGAAAGGGGTTTTGAGCAGTTCTTC. Recombination linked TRBV5-1 to TRBJ2-1, with TRBD1 perhaps the D gene, on 5 matching bases. V is reduced by 3 bases and J by 9 bases, leaving a spacing of 13 bases between them. The CDR3 runs 13 amino acids, cysteine and phenylalanine included. Only CDR3 DNA is held: 39 bases, read in frame from base 1. CDR1 and CDR2 are read off the germline V gene as SGHRS and YFSETQ.